Listed below are T cell receptor beta chains from one sample, sequenced in a study of shared clonotypes between healthy human individuals. The repertoire was sequenced with immunoSEQ multiplex PCR; TCRdb's copy has only in-frame clones and lacks some. Seen here are about 340,000 clones, about 70% observed once, and the top ten hold 10%. Sequencing was done on a sample of memory CD4+ T cells sorted from blood. The receptors shown here come from a man aged 25 to 45 in good health. Both conserved end residues are part of each CDR3. A clone size is listed for some rows: how often the clone was seen (once, few, many), or a class if it is expanded.

once 16 TRBJ2-7 TRBV7-2 CASSLAPATGWDEQYF
once 14 TRBJ2-7 TRBV6-6 CASSQVRGVYEQYF
few 16 TRBJ2-2 TRBV2 CASSVTGYGSTGELFF
- 14 TRBJ2-7 TRBV7-6 CASSPGQADDEQYF
- 15 TRBJ2-3 TRBV11-2 CASSLVSGEADTQYF
- 12 TRBJ2-7 TRBV19 CASSIYRGEQYF
- 15 TRBJ2-1 TRBV11-2 CASSLSGTGFNEQFF
- 13 TRBJ2-7 TRBV5-1 CASSLLGDYEQYF
- 15 TRBJ1-3 TRBV10-3 CAISRDDASGNTIYF
- 14 TRBJ1-2 TRBV19 CASSMNGGFGGYTF
- 14 TRBJ1-1 TRBV4-3 CASSQEEGNTEAFF
- 14 TRBJ2-7 TRBV30 CACQLAGQGYEQYF
- 14 TRBJ2-1 TRBV5-1 CASSLIGSFDEQFF
- 15 TRBJ2-5 TRBV9 CASSVDGSGSMTQYF
- 18 TRBJ2-1 TRBV15 CATSRDLRTSPYYNEQFF
- 15 TRBJ1-1 TRBV5-1 CASSLQQGRNTEAFF
- 12 TRBJ2-5 TRBV2 CARGGGWETQYF
- 14 TRBJ2-7 TRBV5-4 CASSGTGGLDEQYF
- 14 TRBJ2-5 TRBV7-9 CASSLLLLQETQYF
- 14 TRBJ2-7 TRBV7-2 CASSLRGEGSEQYF
few 14 TRBJ2-4 TRBV7-2 CASSLAVAKNIQYF
- 11 TRBJ2-3 TRBV10-3 CAISRTDTQYF
- 16 TRBJ2-3 TRBV7-6 CASSLSSAKNTDTQYF
- 18 TRBJ1-3 TRBV6-1 CASSVSVSQGASGNTIYF
- 13 TRBJ2-7 TRBV11-2 CASSSLPGTEQYF
- 14 TRBJ2-7 TRBV5-1 CASSLDPSSYEQYF
- 14 TRBJ1-5 TRBV28 CASNTGGGNQPQHF
- 15 TRBJ2-7 TRBV5-1 CASSLGQGPLYEQYF
- 14 TRBJ2-7 TRBV4-3 CASSRDPTSYEQYF
- 14 TRBJ2-3 TRBV18 CASSPGGETDTQYF
- 15 TRBJ1-5 TRBV6-5 CASSKDRGHNQPQHF
- 15 TRBJ2-3 TRBV28 CASPPSGTKTDTQYF
- 16 TRBJ2-1 TRBV11-2 CASSLSGGSSYNEQFF
- 17 TRBJ2-1 TRBV7-6 CASSLVGQASSYNEQFF
once 15 TRBJ2-2 TRBV18 CASSPSGPNTGELFF
- 16 TRBJ2-5 TRBV9 CASSLRPGQVQETQYF
- 14 TRBJ2-7 TRBV28 CASSLGHRDYEQYF
- 16 TRBJ1-1 TRBV5-5 CASSSDNRPMNTEAFF
- 15 TRBJ1-5 TRBV6-1 CASYRETGVFQPQHF
few 16 TRBJ2-7 TRBV14 CASSQRFGQSDYEQYF
- 14 TRBJ2-5 TRBV5-1 CASSLGVGQETQYF
once 13 TRBJ2-5 TRBV18 CASSPLAGQTQYF
- 14 TRBJ2-7 TRBV6-6 CASIDSDNSYEQYF
- 12 TRBJ2-2 TRBV15 CATSRDRGELFF
- 12 TRBJ2-5 TRBV6-6 CASSYSMLTQYF
- 14 TRBJ2-5 TRBV28 CASNPWGSQETQYF
- 15 TRBJ2-1 TRBV5-6 CASSFGLAADNEQFF
- 14 TRBJ1-1 TRBV5-4 CASSRGGGDTEAFF
- 13 TRBJ2-7 TRBV5-1 CASSLDTIYEQYF